This is a list of T cell receptor beta chains from one sample in a study of blood T cell repertoires in COVID-19. The assay was immunoSEQ multiplex PCR, and TCRdb's table has in-frame clones only and misses some. The profile covers about 75,000 clones, with 88% appearing a single time and roughly 19% taken by the ten largest. Sequencing was performed on peripheral blood. All receptors come from a human donor in a cohort sampled during active COVID-19. Each CDR3 is given with its conserved first and last residue. D genes are given only for firm matches. Not every row has a clone size; where given, it reads once, few, many or a size class.

>TRBV7-3|NA|TRBJ1-5|TRBD1
CASSAGQQNQPQHF
TGTGCCAGCAGCGCGGGACAGCAGAATCAGCCCCAGCATTTT
>TRBV19|NA|TRBJ2-1|TRBD1
CASSVTGGSSYNEQFF
TGTGCCAGTAGTGTAACAGGGGGGAGCTCCTACAATGAGCAGTTCTTC
>TRBV7-8|NA|TRBJ2-7|NA
CASSLSRGGLEQYF
TGTGCCAGCAGCCTATCACGGGGAGGACTCGAGCAGTACTTC
>TRBV5-1|NA|TRBJ1-6|NA
CASSGGTATLVLHF
TGCGCCAGCAGCGGGGGGACCGCCACTCTCGTCCTCCACTTT
>TRBV5-5|NA|TRBJ2-7|TRBD2
CASSLGLAVSYEQYF
TGTGCCAGCAGCTTGGGACTAGCGGTTTCCTACGAGCAGTACTTC
>TRBV4-1|NA|TRBJ2-2|TRBD1
CASSQGDGTAKTGELFF
TGCGCCAGCAGCCAGGGTGACGGGACAGCCAAAACCGGGGAGCTGTTTTTT
>TRBV5-1|NA|TRBJ1-2|NA
CASSGNDGRYGYTF
TGCGCCAGCAGCGGAAACGACGGGAGGTATGGCTACACCTTC
>TRBV28|NA|TRBJ2-2|NA
CASKDGGNTGELFF
TGTGCCAGCAAGGACGGGGGGAACACCGGGGAGCTGTTTTTT
>TRBV7-8|NA|TRBJ2-5|NA
CASSPGLRQAGASQYF
TGTGCCAGCAGCCCAGGTCTGCGACAGGCGGGGGCGTCCCAGTACTTC
>TRBV5-6|NA|TRBJ1-2|NA
CASSLYGNNYGYTF
TGTGCCAGCAGCTTGTACGGGAACAACTATGGCTACACCTTC
>TRBV9|NA|TRBJ2-3|TRBD1
CASSVGGGTGADTQYF
TGTGCCAGCAGCGTAGGGGGAGGGACAGGGGCAGATACGCAGTATTTT
>TRBV28|NA|TRBJ2-2|NA
CASSLIAPNTGELFF
TGTGCCAGCAGTTTAATAGCGCCGAACACCGGGGAGCTGTTTTTT
>TRBV28|NA|TRBJ2-2|NA
CASTPGLLTGELFF
TGTGCCAGTACTCCGGGACTTCTCACCGGGGAGCTGTTTTTT
>TRBV19|NA|TRBJ2-7|NA
CASSPGTSYEQYF
TGTGCCAGTAGTCCCGGGACATCCTACGAGCAGTACTTC
>TRBV9|NA|TRBJ1-5|NA
CASSGRGGQPQHF
TGTGCCAGCAGCGGCAGGGGTGGTCAGCCCCAGCATTTT
>TRBV27|NA|TRBJ1-6|TRBD1
CASSLRQGSLEISPLHF
TGTGCCAGCAGTCTCAGACAGGGATCCTTGGAAATTTCACCCCTCCACTTT
>TRBV6-6|many|TRBJ1-5|NA
CASTLGVSQPQHF
TGTGCCAGCACCTTAGGGGTTTCTCAGCCCCAGCATTTT
>TRBV10-3|NA|TRBJ1-6|NA
CAISPLGGSPLHF
TGTGCCATCAGTCCCCTGGGGGGTTCACCCCTCCACTTT
>TRBV15|NA|TRBJ2-5|TRBD1
CATGDRSQETQYF
TGTGCCACCGGGGACAGGAGTCAAGAGACCCAGTACTTC
>TRBV28|NA|TRBJ1-2|NA
CASSGEYGYTF
TGTGCCAGCTCCGGGGAATATGGCTACACCTTC
>TRBV28|NA|TRBJ2-7|TRBD2
CASSPPRGRASEQYF
TGTGCCAGCAGCCCCCCCCGCGGGAGGGCCAGCGAGCAGTACTTC
>TRBV28|NA|TRBJ1-6|NA
CASNPRVTNSPLHF
TGTGCCAGCAACCCGAGGGTTACCAATTCACCCCTCCACTTT
>TRBV18|NA|TRBJ1-1|NA
CASSLSERGITEAFF
TGTGCCAGCTCGCTGAGTGAGAGAGGTATTACTGAAGCTTTCTTT
>TRBV4-2|NA|TRBJ2-6|TRBD1
CASSPDRSSGANVLTF
TGTGCCAGCAGCCCGGACAGGAGCTCTGGGGCCAACGTCCTGACTTTC
>TRBV19|NA|TRBJ2-2|TRBD2
CASSIPKGGSNTGELFF
TGTGCCAGTAGTATTCCTAAGGGAGGGAGTAACACCGGGGAGCTGTTTTTT
>TRBV3-1/TRBV3-2|NA|TRBJ2-5|TRBD1
CASSRGQGSHQETQYF
TGTGCCAGCAGCCGGGGACAGGGAAGCCACCAAGAGACCCAGTACTTC
>TRBV6-5|NA|TRBJ1-2|NA
CASSYSRGPQGYGYTF
TGTGCCAGCAGTTACTCGCGAGGCCCCCAGGGGTATGGCTACACCTTC
>TRBV28|NA|TRBJ2-5|TRBD1
CASTLGGERTQYF
TGTGCCAGCACCCTAGGGGGCGAGAGGACCCAGTACTTC
>TRBV12-3/TRBV12-4|once|TRBJ2-1|NA
CASSPGRHEQFF
TGTGCCAGCAGTCCTGGGCGCCATGAGCAGTTCTTC